The rows below give T cell receptor beta chains drawn from one sample of a study of blood T cell repertoires in COVID-19. Produced via immunoSEQ multiplex PCR; TCRdb's table is partial and in-frame only. The sample yields some 350,000 clones, 87% seen once. The sequencing sample was made of peripheral blood. The receptors originated from a woman aged 50 to 65 with COVID-19, enrolled during active disease. The CDR3 runs from the conserved cysteine through the conserved F or W. Fields, in order: D gene, V gene, J gene, clone size, CDR3 DNA, CDR3 protein. D genes are given only for firm matches. Size tells how often a clone was seen (once, few, many) or the class of an expanded clone, and some rows leave it out.

-	TRBV2	TRBJ1-5	few	TGTGCCAGCAGTGGTACAGGGATTGGTCAGCCCCAGCATTTT	CASSGTGIGQPQHF
TRBD1	TRBV5-6	TRBJ1-5	-	TGTGCCAGCAGCTACAGGGGCTTCAATCAGCCCCAGCATTTT	CASSYRGFNQPQHF
-	TRBV12-3/TRBV12-4	TRBJ1-4	-	TGTGCCAGCAGTTTCAGAGAAAAACTGTTTTTT	CASSFREKLFF
TRBD1	TRBV5-8	TRBJ1-5	-	TGTGCCAGCAGCCCGGAAAGGACAGGAGGGTCTGTGAATCAGCCCCAGCATTTT	CASSPERTGGSVNQPQHF
-	TRBV28	TRBJ1-5	-	TGTGCCAGCAGTTTCATTTCGGCAGCAGGACCCCAGCATTTT	CASSFISAAGPQHF
-	TRBV10-3	TRBJ1-1	-	TGTGCCATCAGTGAGTCTTGGCAGGTCACTGAAGCTTTCTTT	CAISESWQVTEAFF
TRBD1	TRBV19	TRBJ2-5	-	TGTGCCAGTAGTATGTTAGGGACAGGGGGCGAGGAGACCCAGTACTTC	CASSMLGTGGEETQYF
TRBD2	TRBV5-4	TRBJ2-1	once	TGTGCCAGCAGTACTAGCGGAAGCTACAATGAGCAGTTCTTC	CASSTSGSYNEQFF
TRBD1	TRBV11-1	TRBJ1-4	-	TGTGCCAGCAGCTCACAGGGGGCGGATGAAAAACTGTTTTTT	CASSSQGADEKLFF
-	TRBV7-9	TRBJ1-1	-	TGTGCCAGCAGCTTAGCGGCAGGGAACGCTGAAGCTTTCTTT	CASSLAAGNAEAFF
-	TRBV5-6	TRBJ1-6	-	TGTGCCAGCAGCTTGGCAGAAAATAATTCACCCCTCCACTTT	CASSLAENNSPLHF
-	TRBV9	TRBJ2-1	-	TGTGCCAGCAGCGTAGGACTGAGGAATGAGCAGTTCTTC	CASSVGLRNEQFF
-	TRBV20-1	TRBJ1-2	-	TGCAGTGCTAGTCCTAGTTCCCTTAACTATGGCTACACCTTC	CSASPSSLNYGYTF
-	TRBV19	TRBJ1-5	-	TGTGCCAGTAGACGACAGGATAATCAGCCCCAGCATTTT	CASRRQDNQPQHF
TRBD2	TRBV7-3	TRBJ2-1	-	TGTGCCAGCAGCCCGACTAGCGGGAGGGAGATGAATGAGCAGTTCTTC	CASSPTSGREMNEQFF
TRBD1	TRBV30	TRBJ1-5	-	TGTGCCTGGACCCAGGGGGGCGGCAATCAGCCCCAGCATTTT	CAWTQGGGNQPQHF
-	TRBV5-6	TRBJ1-2	-	TGTGCCAGCACCCGGGAGGGGAGAGGCTACACCTTC	CASTREGRGYTF
TRBD1	TRBV5-1	TRBJ2-7	-	TGCGCCAGCAGCTTGGTACAGGGGGCCTACGAGCAGTACTTC	CASSLVQGAYEQYF
TRBD2	TRBV24-1	TRBJ2-1	-	TGTGCCACCAGTCCGGCTAGCGGGAGGGCCGGGGATGAGCAGTTCTTC	CATSPASGRAGDEQFF
TRBD1	TRBV5-6	TRBJ1-2	-	TGTGCCAGCAGCTCGACAGGGACCGGCTACACCTTC	CASSSTGTGYTF
-	TRBV28	TRBJ1-6	-	TGTGCCAGCAGTCGTAGATATAATTCACCCCTCCACTTT	CASSRRYNSPLHF
-	TRBV5-6	TRBJ2-1	-	TGTGCCAGCAGCCCCGTCTCAACGCGAGACAATGAGCAGTTCTTC	CASSPVSTRDNEQFF
TRBD2	TRBV6-5	TRBJ2-2	-	TGTGCCAGCTCCCTGACTAGCGGCACCGGGGAGCTGTTTTTT	CASSLTSGTGELFF
-	TRBV27	TRBJ2-7	-	TGTGCCAGCAGTTTAGCCTTAACTACCTCCTACGAGCAGTACTTC	CASSLALTTSYEQYF
-	TRBV4-1	TRBJ1-2	-	TGCGCCAGCAGCCAAGAATTGGGGGCCAGGGTCTATGGCTACACCTTC	CASSQELGARVYGYTF
TRBD1	TRBV6-6	TRBJ1-4	-	TGTGCCAGCAGCAGGGGGCCGGATGAAAAACTGTTTTTT	CASSRGPDEKLFF
TRBD1	TRBV18	TRBJ1-1	-	TGTGCCAGCTCATACGGACAGGGGTCGAACACTGAAGCTTTCTTT	CASSYGQGSNTEAFF
-	TRBV11-2	TRBJ2-7	-	TGTGCCAGCAGCTTAGTGCTAGAGCTTCACTACGAGCAGTACTTC	CASSLVLELHYEQYF
-	TRBV7-2	TRBJ2-1	-	TGTGCCAGCAGCTTGGAACAGGCCTCCTACAATGAGCAGTTCTTC	CASSLEQASYNEQFF
-	TRBV5-4	TRBJ1-2	once	TGTGCCAGCAGCGCACGTAACAGGGATTTCTATGGCTACACCTTC	CASSARNRDFYGYTF
TRBD1	TRBV7-7	TRBJ2-7	-	TGTGCTAGCAGCCAGGGGACAGGGGGTACCTACGAGCAGTACTTC	CASSQGTGGTYEQYF
-	TRBV30	TRBJ1-2	-	TGTGCCTGGATGAAGGGACTGGGCTATGGCTACACCTTC	CAWMKGLGYGYTF
-	TRBV6-2/TRBV6-3	TRBJ2-7	few	TGTGCCAGCAGTTACTCAGGGACACGATTCGAGCAGTACTTC	CASSYSGTRFEQYF
-	TRBV11-2	TRBJ1-5	-	TGTGCCAGCAGCTTAGCGGGGAGGGCCCCCGGCAATCAGCCCCAGCATTTT	CASSLAGRAPGNQPQHF
TRBD1	TRBV27	TRBJ1-5	-	TGTGCCAGCAAGATGGGACAGGGAAGAATTCAGCCCCAGCATTTT	CASKMGQGRIQPQHF
-	TRBV5-1	TRBJ2-2	-	TGCGCCAGCAGCCCCCCCGGGGTAGGCACCGGGGAGCTGTTTTTT	CASSPPGVGTGELFF
-	TRBV5-4	TRBJ1-3	few	TGTGCCAGCAGCACCGCAGAAGGAAACACCATATATTTT	CASSTAEGNTIYF
-	TRBV14	TRBJ2-3	-	TGTGCCAGCAGCCGGCTGGGGGGTACAGATACGCAGTATTTT	CASSRLGGTDTQYF
-	TRBV7-8	TRBJ2-7	-	TGTGCCAGCAGCTTAGGGCAGATTTACGAGCAGTACTTC	CASSLGQIYEQYF
-	TRBV5-1	TRBJ1-3	few	TGCGCCAGCAGCCCCTCGGGGGATGGAAACACCATATATTTT	CASSPSGDGNTIYF
TRBD2	TRBV10-2	TRBJ2-5	-	TGCGCCAGCAGTGAGTCGGGTTGGAGCGGGAGGGCCTGGGAGACCCAGTACTTC	CASSESGWSGRAWETQYF
-	TRBV9	TRBJ2-2	-	TGTGCCAGCAGCGCGGTTTCGGGAGTAGGCACCGGGGAGCTGTTTTTT	CASSAVSGVGTGELFF
TRBD1	TRBV3-1/TRBV3-2	TRBJ1-2	-	TGTGCCAGCAGGCCCACCCGGGACAGGGGGCTTGGTGGCTACACCTTC	CASRPTRDRGLGGYTF
TRBD2	TRBV27	TRBJ2-1	-	TGTGCCAGCAGCCCGACCCAGGGGGCTAGCGGGAGGGCAAGGAATGAGCAGTTCTTC	CASSPTQGASGRARNEQFF
-	TRBV18	TRBJ1-6	-	TGTGCCAGCTCACCAACCTCTAGCCAGACGAATTCACCCCTCCACTTT	CASSPTSSQTNSPLHF
TRBD1	TRBV28	TRBJ2-7	once	TGTGCCAGCAGTTCGACAGGGGGGTCGTACGAGCAGTACTTC	CASSSTGGSYEQYF